Below, one TCR beta chain is given with its context. Its antigen remains unidentified. The data were taken from a study of Graves' ophthalmopathy and Graves' hyperthyroidism. Whole-study context: Being free of ophthalmopathy for 18 months of follow-up defined stable hyperthyroidism.

Amplification of the TCR beta CDR3 regions used RNA transcripts (as template). First-round RT-PCR relied on HTBI primers, and a second-round multiplex PCR came next. TCRdb fed the multiplex PCR reads into MiXCR, producing one record per CDR3 protein. The data show around 1,200,000 distinct CDR3 sequences, about two fifths seen once. Overall study results and limits: Most expanded clonotypes from thyroid (those above 0.001 frequency) were also found in blood.

The V gene lost 7 bases and the J gene lost 7 bases, with 10 bases spanning the gap. The CDR3 is 12 residues long. This TCR derives from an adult man with Graves' hyperthyroidism. The sequenced material came from peripheral blood or thyroid tissue (not recorded which). The rearrangement uses TRBV12-3 or TRBV12-4 and TRBJ1-4; D is uncertain. CDR3 bases: TGTGCCAGCACTCCTGGGGTTGAAAAACTGTTTTTT. This translates into CASTPGVEKLFF.